The 9 T cell receptor beta chains given below trace back to one sample, sequenced in a study of T cells in Graves' hyperthyroidism and ophthalmopathy. The investigators amplified TCR beta CDR3 regions from RNA transcripts. The TCR CDR3 was amplified in a first-round RT-PCR using the HTBI primer set. TCRdb called the multiplex PCR reads again in MiXCR, with one record for every CDR3 protein. The sample has around 500,000 distinct CDR3 sequences; roughly 16% are singletons. The material sequenced was blood. The receptors originated from a woman in her 30s with Graves' ophthalmopathy.

This clonotype was detected many times. One junction end does not reproduce the germline sequence, and a read error may be involved. The J gene is TRBJ2-5, the V gene TRBV12-3 or TRBV12-4; D may be TRBD1 (5 bases). This CDR3 spans 13 amino acids. The DNA for the CDR3 is TGTGCCAGCAGCTTAGGGGTACAAGAGACCCAGTACTTC. Protein: CASSLGVQETQYF.

This clonotype was detected ten times or more. The chain uses TRBV7-9 and TRBJ2-1; D not certain. The length of the CDR3 is 14 residues. Per germline, CDR1 SEHNR and CDR2 FQNEAQ (reference sequence). The V end lost 4 bases, the J end lost 3 bases, and 10 bases lay between the germline ends. The CDR3 DNA sequence: TGTGCCAGCAGCTCCTCTGGCGACTACAATGAGCAGTTCTTC. Translation: CASSSSGDYNEQFF.

This clonotype was recorded many times. The chain links TRBV7-2 to TRBJ2-2; D is undetermined. V was trimmed by 1 base and J by 0 bases, leaving 6 bases between them. The CDR3 spans 15 residues. Germline assignment: CDR1 SGHTA and CDR2 FQGNSA. The CDR3 here is CASSLDRTNTGELFF. DNA of the CDR3: TGTGCCAGCAGCTTAGACCGTACGAACACCGGGGAGCTGTTTTTT.

This clonotype has only a few counts. The rearrangement links TRBV5-1 to TRBJ2-5; 12 nucleotides align to TRBD2. Germline V CDR1 and CDR2: SGHRS, YFSETQ. The CDR3 spans 16 residues. The junction had 7 bases not matched to a gene; V was cut back by 2 bases and J by 5 bases. The CDR3 DNA follows: TGCGCCAGCAGCTTACGACTAGCGGGAGTTGCGGAGACCCAGTACTTC. This translates into CASSLRLAGVAETQYF. Full variable domain (remainder filled in from reference TRBV5-1 and TRBJ2-5): KAGVTQTPRYLIKTRGQQVTLSCSPISGHRSVSWYQQTPGQGLQFLFEYFSETQRNKGNFPGRFSGRQFSNSRSEMNVSTLELGDSALYLCASSLRLAGVAETQYFGPGTRLLVL.

The chain couples TRBV29-1 to TRBJ1-1, with no clear D. The germline CDR1 and CDR2 sequences are SQVTM and ANQGSEA. The CDR3 is 13 residues long. The V gene lost 5 bases and the J gene lost 4 bases, with 14 bases spanning the gap. The CDR3 region has the DNA TGCAGCGTTTTTTGGGTTGCGGGCACTGAAGCTTTCTTT. It specifies CSVFWVAGTEAFF. Full variable domain (missing parts from reference TRBV29-1 and TRBJ1-1): SAVISQKPSRDICQRGTSLTIQCQVDSQVTMMFWYRQQPGQSLTLIATANQGSEATYESGFVIDKFPISRPNLTFSTLTVSNMSPEDSSIYLCSVFWVAGTEAFFGQGTRLTVV.

Concerning this clonotype: The junction differs from germline at one of its ends, possibly a read error. V is TRBV9 and J is TRBJ1-3; D is undetermined. This CDR3 comprises 15 residues. Germline CDR1 is SGDLS and CDR2 is YYNGEE. As DNA, the CDR3 is TGTGTCAGCAGCGTAGCGCGGTCCTCTGGAAACACCATATATTTT. This encodes CVSSVARSSGNTIYF.

The rearrangement joins TRBV19 to TRBJ2-7; D is undetermined. Trimming removed 6 bases from V and 9 bases from J, with 6 bases in between. Germline V gene sequence: CDR1 LNHDA, CDR2 SQIVND (reference sequence). The CDR3 spans 9 residues. The CDR3 sequence: CASSRGQYF. CDR3 DNA: TGTGCCAGTAGCAGAGGGCAGTACTTC.

This chain links TRBV6-5 with TRBJ2-3; 7 bases fit TRBD2. The trim removed 2 bases at V and 4 bases at J, leaving 6 bases unmatched. Germline V gives CDR1 MNHEY, CDR2 SVGAGI. The CDR3 covers 15 residues. The CDR3 coding sequence is TGTGCCAGCAGTTACGATAGCGGGCGGTCAGATACGCAGTATTTT. Amino acids: CASSYDSGRSDTQYF.

A few counts support this clonotype. The chain couples TRBV28 to TRBJ1-5, with 7 positions matching TRBD1. Germline CDR1 reads MDHEN; CDR2 reads SYDVKM. This CDR3 region has 16 residues. The junction had 8 bases not matched to a gene; V was cut back by 6 bases and J by 0 bases. The CDR3 reads CASSPGQLYSNQPQHF. The CDR3 DNA sequence: TGTGCCAGCAGCCCGGGACAGCTGTATAGCAATCAGCCCCAGCATTTT.